Listed below are T cell receptor beta chains from one sample, sequenced in a study of cytomegalovirus exposure and HLA in healthy donors. The assay was immunoSEQ multiplex PCR, and TCRdb's table has in-frame clones only and misses some. In the table there are 95,000 to 120,000 clones, roughly 71% of which are singletons. The sample comprised PBMCs. These receptors came from a man aged 18 to 30 in good health and CMV-seropositive. The CDR3 runs from the conserved cysteine through the conserved F or W. A D gene is named only where the DNA matches it firmly. Only part of the rows carry a size: once, few, many, or a class if the clone is expanded.

CDR3aa: CASSGRRYTF; CDR3nt: TGTGCCAGCAGTGGCCGTCGCTACACCTTC; v_gene: TRBV21-1; abundance: NA; j_gene: TRBJ1-2; d_gene: NA
CDR3aa: CASSMGLATITQYF; CDR3nt: TGTGCCAGTAGTATGGGACTAGCGACTATCACGCAGTATTTT; v_gene: TRBV19; abundance: NA; j_gene: TRBJ2-3; d_gene: TRBD2
CDR3aa: CASSEYSSGANVLTF; CDR3nt: TGTGCCAGCAGTGAATACAGCTCTGGGGCCAACGTCCTGACTTTC; v_gene: TRBV6-1; abundance: few; j_gene: TRBJ2-6; d_gene: NA
CDR3aa: CASSWTGENTEAFF; CDR3nt: TGTGCCAGCAGTTGGACAGGGGAGAACACTGAAGCTTTCTTT; v_gene: TRBV6-6; abundance: NA; j_gene: TRBJ1-1; d_gene: TRBD1
CDR3aa: CASSQRDRRRPSSTDTQYF; CDR3nt: TGCGCCAGCAGTCAAAGGGACAGGAGGCGTCCTAGCAGCACAGATACGCAGTATTTT; v_gene: TRBV23-1; abundance: NA; j_gene: TRBJ2-3; d_gene: TRBD1
CDR3aa: CASSPYEQGRQYF; CDR3nt: TGTGCCAGCAGCCCCTACGAACAGGGGCGGCAGTACTTC; v_gene: TRBV11-2; abundance: NA; j_gene: TRBJ2-7; d_gene: TRBD1
CDR3aa: CASSPGLARVEQFF; CDR3nt: TGTGCCAGCAGTCCGGGACTAGCGAGGGTTGAGCAGTTCTTC; v_gene: TRBV27; abundance: few; j_gene: TRBJ2-1; d_gene: TRBD2
CDR3aa: CASSESRSYEQYF; CDR3nt: TGTGCCAGCAGCGAGTCTCGCTCCTACGAGCAGTACTTC; v_gene: TRBV7-2; abundance: once; j_gene: TRBJ2-7; d_gene: NA
CDR3aa: CASSTSFLGELFF; CDR3nt: TGTGCCAGTAGTACTAGTTTTCTCGGGGAGCTGTTTTTT; v_gene: TRBV19; abundance: NA; j_gene: TRBJ2-2; d_gene: NA
CDR3aa: CASSDRGAKNIQYF; CDR3nt: TGTGCCAGCAGCGATCGGGGGGCCAAAAACATTCAGTACTTC; v_gene: TRBV9; abundance: NA; j_gene: TRBJ2-4; d_gene: NA
CDR3aa: CASSAGSRSSYEQYF; CDR3nt: TGTGCCAGCAGCGCCGGGTCTCGAAGCTCCTACGAGCAGTACTTC; v_gene: TRBV11-2; abundance: NA; j_gene: TRBJ2-7; d_gene: NA
CDR3aa: CASSGLAGGEGTDTQYF; CDR3nt: TGTGCCAGCAGTGGACTAGCGGGGGGGGAGGGCACAGATACGCAGTATTTT; v_gene: TRBV6-1; abundance: NA; j_gene: TRBJ2-3; d_gene: TRBD2
CDR3aa: CASSEWQRVETQYF; CDR3nt: TGTGCCAGCAGTGAATGGCAGAGGGTTGAGACCCAGTACTTC; v_gene: TRBV2; abundance: few; j_gene: TRBJ2-5; d_gene: NA
CDR3aa: CASKSGHSYEQYF; CDR3nt: TGTGCCAGCAAGTCCGGACACTCCTACGAGCAGTACTTC; v_gene: TRBV6-5; abundance: NA; j_gene: TRBJ2-7; d_gene: NA
CDR3aa: CASRYRGENTEAFF; CDR3nt: TGTGCCAGCAGGTACAGGGGAGAGAACACTGAAGCTTTCTTT; v_gene: TRBV2; abundance: NA; j_gene: TRBJ1-1; d_gene: TRBD1
CDR3aa: CASSLGYGTGAYGYTF; CDR3nt: TGTGCCAGCAGCTTAGGCTATGGGACAGGGGCGTATGGCTACACCTTC; v_gene: TRBV7-9; abundance: NA; j_gene: TRBJ1-2; d_gene: TRBD1
CDR3aa: CASSLGPRTGENSPLHF; CDR3nt: TGTGCCAGCAGCTTGGGTCCTCGGACAGGAGAGAATTCACCCCTCCACTTT; v_gene: TRBV5-6; abundance: NA; j_gene: TRBJ1-6; d_gene: TRBD1
CDR3aa: CASSSIAVGETQYF; CDR3nt: TGTGCCAGCAGCTCGATCGCGGTTGGGGAGACCCAGTACTTC; v_gene: TRBV4-2; abundance: NA; j_gene: TRBJ2-5; d_gene: NA
CDR3aa: CASSSLGRGQMEETQYF; CDR3nt: TGTGCCAGCAGTTCCTTAGGAAGGGGCCAGATGGAAGAGACCCAGTACTTC; v_gene: TRBV28; abundance: NA; j_gene: TRBJ2-5; d_gene: NA
CDR3aa: CASTAGTLTYEQYF; CDR3nt: TGTGCCAGCACCGCCGGGACATTAACTTACGAGCAGTACTTC; v_gene: TRBV6-6; abundance: NA; j_gene: TRBJ2-7; d_gene: NA
CDR3aa: CASSGQRGETQYF; CDR3nt: TGTGCCAGCAGTGGACAGCGGGGAGAGACCCAGTACTTC; v_gene: TRBV2; abundance: NA; j_gene: TRBJ2-5; d_gene: TRBD2
CDR3aa: CASRIRTSGEETQYF; CDR3nt: TGTGCCAGCAGGATACGGACTAGCGGTGAGGAGACCCAGTACTTC; v_gene: TRBV6-1; abundance: NA; j_gene: TRBJ2-5; d_gene: TRBD2
CDR3aa: CASSIPGGGTDTQYF; CDR3nt: TGTGCCAGTAGTATCCCCGGGGGGGGCACAGATACGCAGTATTTT; v_gene: TRBV19; abundance: NA; j_gene: TRBJ2-3; d_gene: TRBD2
CDR3aa: CASSLETGSSYEQYF; CDR3nt: TGTGCCAGCAGCCTCGAAACAGGGAGCTCCTACGAGCAGTACTTC; v_gene: TRBV7-9; abundance: NA; j_gene: TRBJ2-7; d_gene: NA
CDR3aa: CASSLSPGGNSPLHF; CDR3nt: TGTGCCAGCAGCTTATCCCCGGGGGGAAATTCACCCCTCCACTTT; v_gene: TRBV7-6; abundance: NA; j_gene: TRBJ1-6; d_gene: NA
CDR3aa: CSVRLAPYNEQFF; CDR3nt: TGCAGCGTTAGACTAGCACCCTACAATGAGCAGTTCTTC; v_gene: TRBV29-1; abundance: NA; j_gene: TRBJ2-1; d_gene: TRBD2
CDR3aa: CASSLAGGPFRDEQFF; CDR3nt: TGTGCCAGCAGTTTAGCCGGGGGGCCTTTTCGCGATGAGCAGTTCTTC; v_gene: TRBV28; abundance: few; j_gene: TRBJ2-1; d_gene: NA
CDR3aa: CASRYNEKLFF; CDR3nt: TGTGCCAGCAGGTATAATGAAAAACTGTTTTTT; v_gene: TRBV6-5; abundance: few; j_gene: TRBJ1-4; d_gene: NA